Listed here are 11 T cell receptor beta chains from one sample, sequenced in a study of blood T cell repertoires in COVID-19. Generated by immunoSEQ multiplex PCR, the TCRdb table keeps only in-frame clones and is missing some. This sample has a few hundred thousand clones, with about four fifths found just once. The sequenced sample was PBMCs or T cells enriched from blood (not recorded which). The source is a woman aged 35 to 49 with acute COVID-19.

This chain links TRBV19 with TRBJ1-5; weak D call: TRBD1 (6 bases). This CDR3 is 17 amino acids long. The V and J ends lost 6 bases and 3 bases respectively, with 21 bases between them. Germline V gene data show CDR1 as LNHDA and CDR2 as SQIVND (reference sequence). In DNA, the CDR3 is TGTGCCAGTAGCCCCACCCCCTTGGACAGTCACAATCAGCCCCAGCATTTT. Translation: CASSPTPLDSHNQPQHF. Based on the CDR3 plus reference TRBV19 and TRBJ1-5, the full variable domain is DGGITQSPKYLFRKEGQNVTLSCEQNLNHDAMYWYRQDPGQGLRLIYYSQIVNDFQKGDIAEGYSVSREKKESFPLTVTSAQKNPTAFYLCASSPTPLDSHNQPQHFGDGTRLSIL.

The chain has TRBV30 and TRBJ1-4; TRBD1 is a possible D gene (5 bases). The ends were cut back, 1 base at V and 5 bases at J, with 17 bases in the middle. The germline gives CDR1 GTSNPN, CDR2 SVGIG (reference sequence). The CDR3 runs to 16 residues. CDR3 bases: TGTGCCTGGAGTGATCTACCAGGGCCCACCAATGAAAAACTGTTTTTT. Translated, it gives CAWSDLPGPTNEKLFF.

V usage is TRBV30 and J usage is TRBJ2-2; 9 bases map to TRBD1. The CDR3 is made up of 15 amino acids. The V segment lost 4 bases and the J segment 6 bases; nucleotides outside the gene matches: 9. Germline V lookup: CDR1 GTSNPN, CDR2 SVGIG (reference sequence). Here the CDR3 DNA reads TGTGCCTGGAACCCGGGACAGGGACGTCCCGGGGAGCTGTTTTTT. This encodes CAWNPGQGRPGELFF.

This clone was counted a few times. The chain couples TRBV9 to TRBJ1-1; no reliable D call. This CDR3 is 13 amino acids long. The V gene lost 5 bases and the J gene lost 0 bases, with 8 bases spanning the gap. Germline lookup yields CDR1 SGDLS and CDR2 YYNGEE. The CDR3: CASSLQMNTEAFF. The CDR3 DNA is TGTGCCAGCAGTCTCCAGATGAACACTGAAGCTTTCTTT.

As for this clone: Other DNA sequences in this specimen translate into the identical CDR3. This rearrangement joins TRBV6-2 or TRBV6-3 to TRBJ2-2; a possible D gene is TRBD1 (5 bases). The CDR3 has 16 residues. V shed 2 bases and J shed 1 base, with 11 bases lying between them. Germline CDR1 MNHEY, CDR2 SVGEGT. The CDR3 reads CASSYGDSGNTGELFF. The CDR3 DNA follows: TGTGCCAGCAGTTACGGCGACAGTGGGAACACCGGGGAGCTGTTTTTT.

Concerning this clone: The sample holds other DNA sequences that translate to the same CDR3. This sequence joins TRBV5-1 and TRBJ2-3; 8 bases agree with TRBD2. The CDR3 extends over 16 amino acids. With V trimmed by 0 bases and J by 2 bases, 5 bases remained unmatched. CDR1 is SGHRS, CDR2 YFSETQ, per germline. Here the CDR3 reads CASSLGSGGPTDTQYF. For the CDR3, the DNA is TGCGCCAGCAGCTTGGGGTCGGGAGGGCCCACAGATACGCAGTATTTT.

The chain couples TRBV6-5 to TRBJ1-6; D gene unclear. Germline assignment: CDR1 MNHEY and CDR2 SVGAGI. The CDR3 consists of 13 residues. The ends were cut back, 4 bases at V and 9 bases at J, with 10 bases in the middle. The CDR3 DNA reads TGTGCCAGCAGTTTTACAGCGGTTTCACCCCTCCACTTT. Translation gives CASSFTAVSPLHF.

The V call is TRBV10-3, the J call TRBJ1-5, with D perhaps TRBD1 (5 bases). CDR3 length: 15 residues. Between the trimmed V and J ends, which lost 10 bases and 4 bases, there was a span of 20 bases. Germline assignment: CDR1 ENHRY and CDR2 SYGVKD. The CDR3 DNA reads as TGTGCCACCCAAGGGCCCGGCGGGGCAAATCAGCCCCAGCATTTT. As protein: CATQGPGGANQPQHF.

This clone showed up just a few times. The chain combines TRBV11-2 with TRBJ1-3; D unresolved. Germline CDR1 reads SGHAT; CDR2 reads FQNNGV. V gave up 5 bases and J gave up 7 bases, with 18 bases separating them. This CDR3 region has 15 residues. The CDR3 region is CASSPPMGVGNTIYF. CDR3 coding DNA: TGTGCCAGCAGCCCACCGATGGGAGTTGGGAACACCATATATTTT.

This chain uses TRBV27 with TRBJ2-7, with D perhaps matching TRBD2 (6 bases). This CDR3 contains 13 residues. With 6 bases removed from V and 0 bases from J, the gap between germline ends came to 9 bases. CDR1 and CDR2 (germline): MNHEY, SMNVEV (reference sequence). CDR3 protein: CASRLAYSYEQYF. CDR3 in DNA: TGTGCCAGCAGACTAGCCTACTCCTACGAGCAGTACTTC.

V gene TRBV6-5 combines with J gene TRBJ1-1; 8 bases are a match to TRBD1. CDR3 length: 16 amino acids. Unmatched junction bases numbered 5, after V lost 1 base and J lost 1 base. Germline V gene sequence: CDR1 MNHEY, CDR2 SVGAGI. Written as DNA, the CDR3 is TGTGCCAGCAGTTACTTCAGGGGGCGTAGGAACACTGAAGCTTTCTTT. This encodes CASSYFRGRRNTEAFF.